This entry features one T cell receptor (beta chain) sequence. What it binds is not known. This sample's time point: healthy volunteer bleed at 2 weeks. Extraction yielded total RNA from whole blood (unfractionated). The CDR3 runs 15 residues. With 3 bases clipped from V and 1 base from J, the junction kept 3 bases outside the gene matches. Looked up from germline, CDR1 is SEHNR and CDR2 is FQNEAQ (reference sequence). Attachment of unique molecular identifiers to individual cDNA molecules was performed in the library. Under the authors' procedure: From approximately 20,000 to 700,000 TCRs were found per sample, with a median of approximately 96,000. One entry per CDR3 protein results from TCRdb running MiXCR on the RACE reads. The V and J calls and clone size come from TCRdb's table, not from the authors' own analysis. The sample shows around 130,000 distinct CDR3 sequences, approximately 8.3% of them seen only once.

The sample originates from a study of human T cells and chemical hapten exposure. Study-wide background: TCR yields per sample varied, mainly owing to small pooled library volume differences. Points from the study as a whole: Unchanged with DPC sensitization were TCRs above 1 in 1000 frequency.

The sample taken for sequencing was whole blood. The clonotype was recovered from a male donor in good health. Some clones in this sample may be carry-over from other donors' samples. This sequence joins TRBV7-9 and TRBJ2-3, with 8 positions matching TRBD2. CDR3 coding DNA: TGTGCCAGCAGCTTTCGGCGGGAGGGCACAGATACGCAGTATTTT. Its translation is CASSFRREGTDTQYF.